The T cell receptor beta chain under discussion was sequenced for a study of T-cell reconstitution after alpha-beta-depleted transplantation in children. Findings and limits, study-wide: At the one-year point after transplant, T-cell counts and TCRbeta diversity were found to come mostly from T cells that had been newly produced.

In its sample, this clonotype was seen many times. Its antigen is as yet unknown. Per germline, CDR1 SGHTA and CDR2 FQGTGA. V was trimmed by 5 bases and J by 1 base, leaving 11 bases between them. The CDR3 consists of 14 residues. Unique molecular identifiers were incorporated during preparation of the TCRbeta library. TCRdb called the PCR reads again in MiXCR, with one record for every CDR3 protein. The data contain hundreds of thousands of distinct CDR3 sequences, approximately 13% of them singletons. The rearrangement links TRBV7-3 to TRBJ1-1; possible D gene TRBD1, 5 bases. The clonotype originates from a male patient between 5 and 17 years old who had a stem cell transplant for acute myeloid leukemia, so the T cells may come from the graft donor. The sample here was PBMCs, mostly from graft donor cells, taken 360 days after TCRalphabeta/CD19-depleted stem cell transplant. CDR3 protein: CASSQGVPNTEAFF. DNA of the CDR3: TGTGCCAGCAGCCAAGGGGTTCCGAACACTGAAGCTTTCTTT.